This TCR beta chain originates from a study of Graves' ophthalmopathy and Graves' hyperthyroidism. TCR beta CDR3 amplification used RNA transcripts. Second-round multiplex PCR came after first-round RT-PCR with HTBI primers. TCRdb re-called the multiplex PCR reads with MiXCR, one entry per CDR3 protein. The sample has about 620,000 distinct CDR3 sequences; 22% are singletons. The CDR3 has 12 amino acids. The germline V gene has CDR1 DFQATT and CDR2 SNEGSKA (reference sequence). V was pared by 2 bases and J by 7 bases, with 11 bases between. This clonotype was seen at least ten times. Sequenced material: peripheral blood. The receptor was isolated from a woman aged 18-29 years with stable Graves' hyperthyroidism. Some clones in this sample may be carry-over from other donors' samples. This sequence joins TRBV20-1 and TRBJ1-1; D is ambiguous. Written as DNA, the CDR3 is TGCAGTGCTAGACTGCGGGGAGGTGAAGCTTTCTTT. It specifies CSARLRGGEAFF.